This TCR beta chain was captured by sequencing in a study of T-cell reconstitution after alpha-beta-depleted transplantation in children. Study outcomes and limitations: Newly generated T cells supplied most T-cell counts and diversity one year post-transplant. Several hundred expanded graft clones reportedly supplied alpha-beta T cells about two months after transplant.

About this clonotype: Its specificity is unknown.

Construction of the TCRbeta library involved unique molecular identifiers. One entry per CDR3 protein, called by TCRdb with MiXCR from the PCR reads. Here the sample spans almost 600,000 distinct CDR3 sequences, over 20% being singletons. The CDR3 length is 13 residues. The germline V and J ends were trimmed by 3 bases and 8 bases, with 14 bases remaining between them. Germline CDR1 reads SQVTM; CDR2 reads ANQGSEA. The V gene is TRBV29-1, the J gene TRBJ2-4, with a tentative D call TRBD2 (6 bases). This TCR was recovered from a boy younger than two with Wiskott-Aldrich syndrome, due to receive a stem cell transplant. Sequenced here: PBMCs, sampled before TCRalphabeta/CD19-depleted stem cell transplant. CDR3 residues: CSVERVPGDIQYF. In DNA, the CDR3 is TGCAGCGTTGAGAGGGTTCCGGGGGACATTCAGTACTTC.